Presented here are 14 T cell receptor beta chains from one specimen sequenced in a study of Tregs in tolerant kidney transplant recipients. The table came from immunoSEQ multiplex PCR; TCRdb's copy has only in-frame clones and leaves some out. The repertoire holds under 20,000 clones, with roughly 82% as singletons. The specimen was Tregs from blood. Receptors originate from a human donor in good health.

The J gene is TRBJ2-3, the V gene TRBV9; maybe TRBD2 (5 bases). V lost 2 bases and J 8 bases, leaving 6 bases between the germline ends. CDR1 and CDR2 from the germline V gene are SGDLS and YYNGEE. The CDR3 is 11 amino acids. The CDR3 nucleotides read TGTGCCAGCAGCGTTGCGGGTACGCAGTATTTT. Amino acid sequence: CASSVAGTQYF.

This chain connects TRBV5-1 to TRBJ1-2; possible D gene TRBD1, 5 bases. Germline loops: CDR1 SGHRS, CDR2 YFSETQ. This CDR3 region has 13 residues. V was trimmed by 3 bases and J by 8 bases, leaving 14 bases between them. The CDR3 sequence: CASSSWRGGGYTF. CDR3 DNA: TGCGCCAGCAGCTCTTGGAGGGGAGGGGGCTACACCTTC.

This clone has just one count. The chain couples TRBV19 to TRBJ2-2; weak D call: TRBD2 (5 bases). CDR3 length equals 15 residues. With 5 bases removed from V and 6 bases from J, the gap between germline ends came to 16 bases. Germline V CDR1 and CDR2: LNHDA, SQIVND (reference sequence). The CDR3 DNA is TGTGCCAGTAGTCCCGAGCGGAGACACCCCGGGGAGCTGTTTTTT. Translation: CASSPERRHPGELFF.

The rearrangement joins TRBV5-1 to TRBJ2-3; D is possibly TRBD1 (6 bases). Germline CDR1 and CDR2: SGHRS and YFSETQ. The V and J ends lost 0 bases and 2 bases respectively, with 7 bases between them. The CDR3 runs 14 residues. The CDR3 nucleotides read TGCGCCAGCAGCTTGGCAGGGGTCACAGATACGCAGTATTTT. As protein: CASSLAGVTDTQYF. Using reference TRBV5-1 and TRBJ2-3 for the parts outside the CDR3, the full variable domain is KAGVTQTPRYLIKTRGQQVTLSCSPISGHRSVSWYQQTPGQGLQFLFEYFSETQRNKGNFPGRFSGRQFSNSRSEMNVSTLELGDSALYLCASSLAGVTDTQYFGPGTRLTVL.

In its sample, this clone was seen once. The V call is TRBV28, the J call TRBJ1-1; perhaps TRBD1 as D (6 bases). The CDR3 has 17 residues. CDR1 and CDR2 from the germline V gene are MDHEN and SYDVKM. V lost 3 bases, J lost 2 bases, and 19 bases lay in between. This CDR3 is CASSFMTGLGGNTEAFF. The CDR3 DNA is TGTGCCAGCAGTTTCATGACAGGCCTGGGGGGCAACACTGAAGCTTTCTTT.

Written as DNA, the CDR3 is TGTGCCAGCAATCAGTTCAGCGTGCAGTACTTC. Protein: CASNQFSVQYF. This chain links TRBV6-1 with TRBJ2-7; D remains ambiguous. The V gene lost 7 bases and the J gene lost 9 bases, with 13 bases spanning the gap. Germline V gives CDR1 MNHNS, CDR2 SASEGT. The CDR3 covers 11 residues.

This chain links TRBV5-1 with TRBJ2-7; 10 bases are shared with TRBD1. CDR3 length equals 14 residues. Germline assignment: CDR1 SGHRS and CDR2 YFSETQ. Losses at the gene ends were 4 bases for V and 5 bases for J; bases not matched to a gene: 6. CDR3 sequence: CASSLGTGENEQYF. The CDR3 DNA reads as TGCGCCAGCAGCCTGGGGACAGGGGAGAACGAGCAGTACTTC.

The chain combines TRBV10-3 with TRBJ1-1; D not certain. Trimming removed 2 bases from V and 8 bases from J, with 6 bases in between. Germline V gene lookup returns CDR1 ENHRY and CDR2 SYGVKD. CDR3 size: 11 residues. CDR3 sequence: CAISEGREAFF. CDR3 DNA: TGTGCCATCAGTGAGGGAAGAGAAGCTTTCTTT.

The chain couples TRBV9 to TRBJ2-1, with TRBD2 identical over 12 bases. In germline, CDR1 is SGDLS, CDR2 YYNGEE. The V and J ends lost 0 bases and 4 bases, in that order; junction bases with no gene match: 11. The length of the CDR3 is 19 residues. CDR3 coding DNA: TGTGCCAGCAGCGTAGCTACGACGACTAGCGGGGGACTGTACAATGAGCAGTTCTTC. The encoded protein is CASSVATTTSGGLYNEQFF.

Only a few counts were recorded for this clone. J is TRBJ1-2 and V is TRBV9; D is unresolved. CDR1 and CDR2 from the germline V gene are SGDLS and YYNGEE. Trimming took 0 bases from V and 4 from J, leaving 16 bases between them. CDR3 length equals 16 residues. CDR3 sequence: CASSVEGRGGPYGYTF. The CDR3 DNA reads TGTGCCAGCAGCGTAGAAGGTCGGGGAGGCCCCTATGGCTACACCTTC. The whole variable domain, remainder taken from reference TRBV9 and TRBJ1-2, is DSGVTQTPKHLITATGQRVTLRCSPRSGDLSVYWYQQSLDQGLQFLIQYYNGEERAKGNILERFSAQQFPDLHSELNLSSLELGDSALYFCASSVEGRGGPYGYTFGSGTRLTVV.

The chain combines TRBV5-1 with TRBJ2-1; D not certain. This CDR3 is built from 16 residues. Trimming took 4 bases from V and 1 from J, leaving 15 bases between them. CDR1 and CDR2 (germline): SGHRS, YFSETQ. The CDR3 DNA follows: TGCGCCAGCAGCCCTGGATGGGTAACGTCCTACAATGAGCAGTTCTTC. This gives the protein CASSPGWVTSYNEQFF.

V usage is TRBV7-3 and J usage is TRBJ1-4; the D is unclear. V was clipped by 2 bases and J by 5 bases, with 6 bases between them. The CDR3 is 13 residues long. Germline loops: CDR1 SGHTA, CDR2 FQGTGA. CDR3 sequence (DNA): TGTGCCAGCAGCTTAGGGCCAAATGAAAAACTGTTTTTT. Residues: CASSLGPNEKLFF.

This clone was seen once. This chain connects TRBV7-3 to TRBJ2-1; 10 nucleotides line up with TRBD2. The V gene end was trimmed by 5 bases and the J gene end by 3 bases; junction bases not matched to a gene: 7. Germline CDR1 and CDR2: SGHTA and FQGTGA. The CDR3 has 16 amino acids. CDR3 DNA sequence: TGTGCCAGCAGCCCCTCTAGCGGGAGTAACTACAATGAGCAGTTCTTC. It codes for CASSPSSGSNYNEQFF.

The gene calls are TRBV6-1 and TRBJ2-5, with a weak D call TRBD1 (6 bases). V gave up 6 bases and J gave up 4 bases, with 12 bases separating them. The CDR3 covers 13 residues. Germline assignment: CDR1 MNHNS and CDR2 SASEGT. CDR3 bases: TGTGCCAGCAGCATACTAGGGGGAGAGACCCAGTACTTC. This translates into CASSILGGETQYF.